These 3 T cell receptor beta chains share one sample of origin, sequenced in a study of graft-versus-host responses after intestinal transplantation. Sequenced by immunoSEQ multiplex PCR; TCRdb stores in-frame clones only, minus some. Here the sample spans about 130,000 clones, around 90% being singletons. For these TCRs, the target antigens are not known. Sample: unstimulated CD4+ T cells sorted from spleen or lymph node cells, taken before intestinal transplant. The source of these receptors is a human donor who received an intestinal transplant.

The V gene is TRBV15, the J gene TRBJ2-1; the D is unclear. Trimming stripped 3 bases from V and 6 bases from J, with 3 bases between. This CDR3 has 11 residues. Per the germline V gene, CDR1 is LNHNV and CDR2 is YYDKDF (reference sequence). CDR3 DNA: TGTGCCACCAGCAGGAGCAATGAGCAGTTCTTC. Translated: CATSRSNEQFF.

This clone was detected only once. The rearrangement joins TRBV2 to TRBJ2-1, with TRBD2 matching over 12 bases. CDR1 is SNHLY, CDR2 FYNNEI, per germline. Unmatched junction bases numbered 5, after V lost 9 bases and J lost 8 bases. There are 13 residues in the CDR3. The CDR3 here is CARRLAGEDEQFF. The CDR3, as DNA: TGTGCCAGGCGACTAGCGGGAGAGGATGAGCAGTTCTTC.

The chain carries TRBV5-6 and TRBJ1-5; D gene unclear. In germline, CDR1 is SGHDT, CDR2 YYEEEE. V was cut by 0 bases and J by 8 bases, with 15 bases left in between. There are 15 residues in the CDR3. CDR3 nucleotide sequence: TGTGCCAGCAGCTTGGCAGCTCAAAAGAGGGAGCCCCAGCATTTT. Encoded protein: CASSLAAQKREPQHF. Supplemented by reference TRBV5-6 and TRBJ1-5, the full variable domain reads DAGVTQSPTHLIKTRGQQVTLRCSPKSGHDTVSWYQQALGQGPQFIFQYYEEEERQRGNFPDRFSGHQFPNYSSELNVNALLLGDSALYLCASSLAAQKREPQHFGDGTRLSIL.